These 8 T cell receptor beta chains were sequenced from one sample in a study of PD-1 blockade in classical Hodgkin lymphoma. Regarding time point: cycle 4 day 1 (C4D1), after five to seven weeks of nivolumab. Every patient relapsed after autologous stem cell transplantation, and brentuximab vedotin exposure varied. TCRdb's copy holds only in-frame clones and misses some; the assay was immunoSEQ multiplex PCR. The sample contains some 96,000 clones, under 95% of which appear only once. Sequencing used peripheral blood mononuclear cells (PBMCs), obtained before the fourth cycle of nivolumab. The receptors stem from a human donor with classical Hodgkin lymphoma.

This clone was detected once. This sequence joins TRBV28 and TRBJ1-1; no reliable D call. With 8 bases removed from V and 8 bases from J, the gap between germline ends came to 21 bases. Germline assignment: CDR1 MDHEN and CDR2 SYDVKM. The CDR3 is 14 amino acids. For the CDR3, the DNA is TGTGCCAGCTGTAATGAGGGAGCAAGAGAAGAAGCTTTCTTT. Its protein product is CASCNEGAREEAFF. Full variable domain (rest looked up from reference TRBV28 and TRBJ1-1): DVKVTQSSRYLVKRTGEKVFLECVQDMDHENMFWYRQDPGLGLRLIYFSYDVKMKEKGDIPEGYSVSREKKERFSLILESASTNQTSMYLCASCNEGAREEAFFGQGTRLTVV.

The chain is built from TRBV6-6 and TRBJ2-5, with 8 bases matching TRBD1. This CDR3 has 14 residues. J was trimmed by 3 bases and V by 5 bases; bases with no gene match: 5. CDR1 is MNHNY, CDR2 SVGAGI, per germline (reference sequence). CDR3 region: CASSLRTGKETQYF. CDR3 bases: TGTGCCAGCAGTCTCCGGACAGGGAAAGAGACCCAGTACTTC.

This rearrangement joins TRBV18 to TRBJ2-5, with D perhaps matching TRBD2 (6 bases). CDR3 length: 14 residues. Germline V CDR1 and CDR2: KGHSH, LQKENI. Trimming stripped 4 bases from V and 3 bases from J, with 12 bases between. The CDR3 here is CASSRGALEETQYF. The CDR3 DNA is TGTGCCAGCTCACGCGGGGCTCTGGAAGAGACCCAGTACTTC.

This clone was recorded only once. The J gene is TRBJ1-1, the V gene TRBV6-5, with a tentative D call TRBD1 (5 bases). There are 12 residues in the CDR3. Germline values: CDR1 MNHEY, CDR2 SVGAGI. The germline V and J ends were trimmed by 8 bases and 6 bases, with 13 bases remaining between them. The CDR3 here is CASRGGRAEAFF. CDR3 nucleotides: TGTGCCAGCCGGGGTGGCAGGGCTGAAGCTTTCTTT.

The V call is TRBV10-3, the J call TRBJ2-2; D is undetermined. Germline assignment: CDR1 ENHRY and CDR2 SYGVKD. V was clipped by 0 bases and J by 3 bases, with 5 bases between them. This CDR3 comprises 14 residues. The CDR3 here is CAISESPHTGELFF. Written as DNA, the CDR3 is TGTGCCATCAGTGAGTCGCCCCACACCGGGGAGCTGTTTTTT.

This chain connects TRBV6-5 to TRBJ2-5; TRBD2 aligns across 8 bases. The CDR3 extends over 15 amino acids. Trimming took 5 bases from V and 6 from J; bases not matched to a gene: 11. Germline V CDR1 and CDR2: MNHEY, SVGAGI. CDR3 amino acids: CASSRIKAGEKTQYF. In DNA form, the CDR3 reads TGTGCCAGCAGTCGGATTAAAGCGGGAGAAAAGACCCAGTACTTC.

The CDR3 loop is CASSPPGQSNEKLFF. The CDR3 region has the DNA TGTGCCAGCAGCCCACCGGGACAGTCTAATGAAAAACTGTTTTTT. The chain is built from TRBV7-9 and TRBJ1-4; TRBD1 matches at 7 bases. Germline V gene data show CDR1 as SEHNR and CDR2 as FQNEAQ (reference sequence). The CDR3 is 15 residues long. J gave up 3 bases and V 5 bases, and 6 bases lay outside the gene matches.

The chain recombines TRBV28 with TRBJ1-1; 7 nucleotides match TRBD1. CDR1 and CDR2 (germline): MDHEN, SYDVKM. Germline trimming cut 3 bases from V and 8 bases from J; bases unmatched to any gene: 9. CDR3 length: 14 amino acids. CDR3 protein: CASSLHRGRWEAFF. DNA for the CDR3: TGTGCCAGCAGTTTGCACAGGGGTAGGTGGGAAGCTTTCTTT.